This entry concerns a single TCR beta chain. Its matching antigen is unknown. CDR3 length: 16 residues. V lost 3 bases, J lost 6 bases, and 18 bases lay in between. In germline, CDR1 is KGHSH, CDR2 LQKENI. The source of the sample is a study of OX40 agonist ivuxolimab in advanced cancers. Study-wide context: In this trial design, patients received ivuxolimab intravenously at 0.01 to 10 mg/kg every 2 weeks. Partial responses were achieved by three patients, of whom one had hepatocellular carcinoma and two had cutaneous melanoma. Study-wide findings and caveats: On average, a greater number of expanded clones characterised CD8+ T cells relative to CD4+. Those patients achieving a partial response at 0.1-3.0 mg/kg showed among the lowest clonal expansion.

The assay was immunoSEQ multiplex PCR, and TCRdb's table has in-frame clones only and misses some. The sample holds around 72,000 clones, around 84% seen once. The gene calls are TRBV18 and TRBJ1-5; D unclear. The source material was CD4+ or CD8+ T cells sorted from blood, sampled in a trial of the OX40 agonist ivuxolimab. The source of this sequence is an adult with an advanced solid tumor such as melanoma, head and neck, liver or kidney cancer. The CDR3 region is CASSPMFGSDPQPQHF. The DNA for the CDR3 is TGTGCCAGCTCACCGATGTTCGGCTCTGATCCTCAGCCCCAGCATTTT.